The clone carrying this T cell receptor (beta chain) was seen just once. The antigen is unknown. This sample is drawn from a study of cytomegalovirus exposure and HLA in healthy donors. Study-wide context: Caucasian-associated ancestry cluster membership applied to over 80% of approximately 420 genotyped donors. Findings of the study overall: Productive rates of about 90% or about 30% were seen for most TCR beta V segments in an earlier analysis.

The study ran its PCR with 60 Vbeta and 13 Jbeta primers. Libraries were prepared by immunoSEQ multiplex PCR; TCRdb keeps only in-frame clonotypes and omits some of them. Counted here are roughly 98,000 clones, around 80% occurring once; the ten biggest clones make up about 1.5%. The receptor's source is a man aged 40-50 years in good health and CMV-seronegative. Sequenced: PBMCs.

CDR3 sequence reads: CASSFTGSGELFF. The CDR3 DNA sequence: TGTGCCAGCAGCTTCACAGGGTCCGGGGAGCTGTTTTTT. This chain uses TRBV7-2 with TRBJ2-2; D possibly corresponds to TRBD1 (6 bases). Per germline, CDR1 SGHTA and CDR2 FQGNSA. Trimming removed 3 bases from V and 6 bases from J, with 8 bases in between. CDR3 size: 13 residues.